A selection of T cell receptor beta chains follows, all from one sample in a study of blood T cells in healthy people across ages. TCRdb reprocessed the 5' RACE reads via MiXCR and lists one record per CDR3 protein. This table has roughly 1,500,000 distinct CDR3 sequences, 35% to 45% appearing once. Sequencing used blood. Receptors originate from a woman younger than 30 in good health. CDR3s include the opening cysteine and the closing phenylalanine or tryptophan. The D gene is left open where the match is weak. The listing skips clone size in some rows; elsewhere it reads once, few, many or a size class.

D gene: -
J gene: TRBJ2-7
CDR3 length: 16
clone size: -
V gene: TRBV4-2
CDR3 protein: CASSQEDRAPSYEQYF
CDR3 DNA: TGTGCCAGCAGCCAAGAAGATCGAGCCCCAAGTTACGAGCAGTACTTC

D gene: -
J gene: TRBJ1-2
CDR3 length: 16
clone size: -
V gene: TRBV4-1
CDR3 protein: CASSQVGTSTNYGYTF
CDR3 DNA: TGCGCCAGCAGCCAAGTGGGGACGTCTACTAACTATGGCTACACCTTC

D gene: -
J gene: TRBJ2-3
CDR3 length: 15
clone size: -
V gene: TRBV6-5
CDR3 protein: CASMFRQGVMGTQYF
CDR3 DNA: TGTGCCAGCATGTTCCGGCAGGGCGTCATGGGTACGCAGTATTTT

D gene: TRBD1
J gene: TRBJ2-7
CDR3 length: 15
clone size: -
V gene: TRBV2
CDR3 protein: CASRGPGQGYYEQYF
CDR3 DNA: TGTGCCAGCAGGGGGCCGGGACAGGGGTACTACGAGCAGTACTTC

D gene: -
J gene: TRBJ2-3
CDR3 length: 14
clone size: -
V gene: TRBV2
CDR3 protein: CASSENLYTDTQYF
CDR3 DNA: TGTGCCAGCAGTGAAAACTTGTACACAGATACGCAGTATTTT

D gene: -
J gene: TRBJ2-3
CDR3 length: 14
clone size: -
V gene: TRBV6-1
CDR3 protein: CASLHRGSTDTQYF
CDR3 DNA: TGTGCCAGCCTGCATCGGGGGTCCACAGATACGCAGTATTTT

D gene: -
J gene: TRBJ1-1
CDR3 length: 16
clone size: once
V gene: TRBV9
CDR3 protein: CASSVGRGRLNTEAFF
CDR3 DNA: TGTGCCAGCAGCGTAGGGCGGGGACGCCTGAACACTGAAGCTTTCTTT

D gene: -
J gene: TRBJ2-1
CDR3 length: 18
clone size: -
V gene: TRBV4-2
CDR3 protein: CASSQDHNGWSGNNEQFF
CDR3 DNA: TGTGCCAGCAGCCAAGACCACAATGGGTGGAGCGGCAACAATGAGCAGTTCTTC

D gene: TRBD1
J gene: TRBJ1-6
CDR3 length: 14
clone size: -
V gene: TRBV6-2/TRBV6-3
CDR3 protein: CASSYSTGGSPLHF
CDR3 DNA: TGTGCCAGCAGTTACTCGACAGGGGGTTCACCCCTCCACTTT

D gene: TRBD2
J gene: TRBJ2-2
CDR3 length: 15
clone size: -
V gene: TRBV5-1
CDR3 protein: CASSGGLADTGELFF
CDR3 DNA: TGCGCCAGCAGCGGGGGACTAGCGGACACCGGGGAGCTGTTTTTT

D gene: TRBD2
J gene: TRBJ2-3
CDR3 length: 20
clone size: -
V gene: TRBV2
CDR3 protein: CASSEGTTPGLAGGPDTQYF
CDR3 DNA: TGTGCCAGCAGTGAAGGGACGACCCCGGGACTAGCGGGAGGCCCAGATACGCAGTATTTT

D gene: TRBD2
J gene: TRBJ2-7
CDR3 length: 13
clone size: many
V gene: TRBV7-2
CDR3 protein: CASGLAVSYEQYF
CDR3 DNA: TGTGCCAGCGGACTAGCGGTCTCCTACGAGCAGTACTTC

D gene: TRBD2
J gene: TRBJ2-1
CDR3 length: 15
clone size: -
V gene: TRBV5-1
CDR3 protein: CASSLGAGGWNEQFF
CDR3 DNA: TGCGCCAGCAGCTTGGGGGCGGGAGGATGGAATGAGCAGTTCTTC

D gene: -
J gene: TRBJ2-2
CDR3 length: 16
clone size: -
V gene: TRBV4-2
CDR3 protein: CASSPAEGVGTGELFF
CDR3 DNA: TGTGCCAGCAGCCCAGCTGAGGGGGTCGGAACCGGGGAGCTGTTTTTT

D gene: TRBD2
J gene: TRBJ2-5
CDR3 length: 15
clone size: -
V gene: TRBV7-2
CDR3 protein: CASSLVAGVGETQYF
CDR3 DNA: TGTGCCAGCAGCTTAGTTGCGGGAGTGGGGGAGACCCAGTACTTC

D gene: -
J gene: TRBJ2-7
CDR3 length: 15
clone size: -
V gene: TRBV20-1
CDR3 protein: CSARKTGKKSYEQYF
CDR3 DNA: TGCAGTGCTAGAAAAACAGGGAAAAAATCCTACGAGCAGTACTTC

D gene: -
J gene: TRBJ1-4
CDR3 length: 14
clone size: -
V gene: TRBV12-3/TRBV12-4
CDR3 protein: CASSFGRTTGELFF
CDR3 DNA: TGTGCCAGCAGTTTTGGCAGAACTACCGGGGAACTGTTTTTT

D gene: -
J gene: TRBJ2-2
CDR3 length: 12
clone size: few
V gene: TRBV27
CDR3 protein: CASSPRSGELFF
CDR3 DNA: TGTGCCAGCAGTCCACGTTCCGGGGAGCTGTTTTTT

D gene: -
J gene: TRBJ1-2
CDR3 length: 17
clone size: -
V gene: TRBV28
CDR3 protein: CASSSSNNPGGAYGYTF
CDR3 DNA: TGTGCCAGCTCATCATCCAATAATCCGGGGGGCGCCTATGGCTACACCTTC

D gene: -
J gene: TRBJ2-4
CDR3 length: 14
clone size: few
V gene: TRBV7-6
CDR3 protein: CASSLAGPGDIQYF
CDR3 DNA: TGTGCCAGCAGCTTAGCTGGCCCTGGGGACATTCAGTACTTC

D gene: -
J gene: TRBJ2-1
CDR3 length: 14
clone size: -
V gene: TRBV5-1
CDR3 protein: CASSLVDRNNEQFF
CDR3 DNA: TGCGCCAGCAGCTTGGTGGACAGAAACAATGAGCAGTTCTTC

D gene: TRBD1
J gene: TRBJ2-7
CDR3 length: 16
clone size: -
V gene: TRBV29-1
CDR3 protein: CSVGGTGASTSYEQYF
CDR3 DNA: TGCAGCGTGGGCGGGACAGGGGCATCGACCTCCTACGAGCAGTACTTC

D gene: -
J gene: TRBJ2-3
CDR3 length: 15
clone size: -
V gene: TRBV3-1
CDR3 protein: CASSGVGRRTDTQYF
CDR3 DNA: TGTGCCAGCAGCGGAGTAGGCCGTCGAACAGATACGCAGTATTTT

D gene: TRBD1
J gene: TRBJ1-2
CDR3 length: 16
clone size: -
V gene: TRBV6-1
CDR3 protein: CASSALGTGGVYGYTF
CDR3 DNA: TGTGCCAGCAGTGCTCTCGGGACAGGGGGCGTCTATGGCTACACCTTC

D gene: TRBD1
J gene: TRBJ1-2
CDR3 length: 13
clone size: many
V gene: TRBV12-3/TRBV12-4
CDR3 protein: CASSLSGGYGYTF
CDR3 DNA: TGTGCCAGCAGCTTATCAGGGGGCTATGGCTACACCTTC

D gene: -
J gene: TRBJ1-2
CDR3 length: 15
clone size: few
V gene: TRBV27
CDR3 protein: CASSFWDGGPAGYTF
CDR3 DNA: TGTGCCAGCAGTTTTTGGGACGGTGGTCCTGCAGGCTACACCTTC

D gene: -
J gene: TRBJ1-2
CDR3 length: 16
clone size: -
V gene: TRBV6-1
CDR3 protein: CASRPSSTLPNYGYTF
CDR3 DNA: TGTGCCAGCAGGCCCTCGTCTACACTGCCGAACTATGGCTACACCTTC

D gene: -
J gene: TRBJ2-3
CDR3 length: 14
clone size: few
V gene: TRBV24-1
CDR3 protein: CATSARTSTDTQYF
CDR3 DNA: TGTGCCACCAGTGCCCGGACTTCCACAGATACGCAGTATTTT

D gene: -
J gene: TRBJ2-1
CDR3 length: 13
clone size: -
V gene: TRBV24-1
CDR3 protein: CATSDPDYNEQFF
CDR3 DNA: TGTGCCACCAGTGATCCAGATTACAATGAGCAGTTCTTC

D gene: TRBD1
J gene: TRBJ2-3
CDR3 length: 16
clone size: -
V gene: TRBV5-4
CDR3 protein: CASSPGQGISTDTQYF
CDR3 DNA: TGTGCCAGCAGCCCGGGACAGGGGATTAGCACAGATACGCAGTATTTT

D gene: -
J gene: TRBJ2-7
CDR3 length: 11
clone size: few
V gene: TRBV10-3
CDR3 protein: CAISEPGEQYF
CDR3 DNA: TGTGCCATCAGTGAGCCGGGTGAGCAGTACTTC

D gene: TRBD2
J gene: TRBJ2-7
CDR3 length: 17
clone size: once
V gene: TRBV7-9
CDR3 protein: CASSLGGPAGVRYEQYF
CDR3 DNA: TGTGCCAGCAGCTTAGGAGGCCCAGCGGGAGTACGCTACGAGCAGTACTTC

D gene: TRBD2
J gene: TRBJ2-1
CDR3 length: 16
clone size: -
V gene: TRBV3-1
CDR3 protein: CASSHLGLAGENEQFF
CDR3 DNA: TGTGCCAGCAGCCACCTGGGACTAGCGGGAGAAAATGAGCAGTTCTTC

D gene: TRBD2
J gene: TRBJ2-5
CDR3 length: 14
clone size: few
V gene: TRBV5-1
CDR3 protein: CASSLEAGGTTQYF
CDR3 DNA: TGCGCCAGCAGCTTGGAAGCGGGAGGGACGACCCAGTACTTC

D gene: TRBD1
J gene: TRBJ1-3
CDR3 length: 14
clone size: few
V gene: TRBV12-3/TRBV12-4
CDR3 protein: CASSRQGAGNTIYF
CDR3 DNA: TGTGCCAGCAGTCGACAGGGGGCAGGAAACACCATATATTTT

D gene: -
J gene: TRBJ2-1
CDR3 length: 12
clone size: few
V gene: TRBV7-8
CDR3 protein: CASSWNRVEQFF
CDR3 DNA: TGTGCCAGCAGCTGGAACAGGGTTGAGCAGTTCTTC